This TCR beta chain was captured by sequencing in a study of T cell responses to AZD1222 COVID-19 vaccine. Only one count was recorded for this clone. Its antigen remains unknown. CDR3 length: 14 amino acids. Germline V lookup: CDR1 KGHSH, CDR2 LQKENI. The V end was cut by 3 bases, the J end by 3 bases, with 11 bases between. TCRdb's table, derived via immunoSEQ multiplex PCR, lists solely in-frame clones and lacks some. In the table there are fewer than 70,000 clones, 60% to 85% of which are singletons. General study results and limits: Donor demographics were predominantly white British with a female majority; clonal diversity may be underestimated. After two AZD1222 doses, spike-specific TCR breadth and depth rose versus day 0. Nearly half of spike-specific TCRs reportedly target unmutated variant regions.

The sample consisted of peripheral blood, taken 28 days after the second AZD1222 dose. The chain links TRBV18 to TRBJ1-1; maybe TRBD1 (5 bases). The TCR was taken from an adult who received the AZD1222 COVID-19 vaccine. The CDR3 loop is CASSPNRQHTEAFF. As DNA, the CDR3 is TGTGCCAGCTCACCCAATCGACAGCACACTGAAGCTTTCTTT.